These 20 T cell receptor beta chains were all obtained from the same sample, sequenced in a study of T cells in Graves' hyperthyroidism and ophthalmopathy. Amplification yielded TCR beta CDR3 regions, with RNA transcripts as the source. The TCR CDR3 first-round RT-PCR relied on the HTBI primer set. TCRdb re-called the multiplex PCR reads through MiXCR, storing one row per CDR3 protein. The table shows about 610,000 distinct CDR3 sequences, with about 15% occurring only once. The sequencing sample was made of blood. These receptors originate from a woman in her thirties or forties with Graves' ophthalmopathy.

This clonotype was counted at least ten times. The CDR3 DNA reads as TGCGCCAGCAGCTGGAATAGCGAGTCGGGCACCGGGGAGCTGTTTTTT. This translates into CASSWNSESGTGELFF. The gene calls are TRBV5-1 and TRBJ2-2, with D possibly being TRBD2 (5 bases). Germline V lookup: CDR1 SGHRS, CDR2 YFSETQ. The CDR3 contains 16 residues. Trimming removed 3 bases from V and 4 bases from J, with 16 bases in between.

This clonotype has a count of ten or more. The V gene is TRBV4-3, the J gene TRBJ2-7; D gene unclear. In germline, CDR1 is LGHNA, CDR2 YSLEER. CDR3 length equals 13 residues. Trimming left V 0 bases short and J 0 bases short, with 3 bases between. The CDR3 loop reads CASSQDRSYEQYF. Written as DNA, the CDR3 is TGCGCCAGCAGCCAAGATCGCTCCTACGAGCAGTACTTC.

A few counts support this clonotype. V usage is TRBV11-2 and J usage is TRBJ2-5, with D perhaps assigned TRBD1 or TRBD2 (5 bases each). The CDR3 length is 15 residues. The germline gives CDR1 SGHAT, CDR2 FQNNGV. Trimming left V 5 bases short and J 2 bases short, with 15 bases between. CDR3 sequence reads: CASSPSGTGQETQYF. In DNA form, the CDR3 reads TGTGCCAGCAGCCCCTCCGGGACGGGACAAGAGACCCAGTACTTC.

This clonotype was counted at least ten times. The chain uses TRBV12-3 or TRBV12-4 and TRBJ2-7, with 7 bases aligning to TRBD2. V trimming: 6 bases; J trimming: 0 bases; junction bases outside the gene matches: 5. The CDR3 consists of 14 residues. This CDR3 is CASSQSSGSYEQYF. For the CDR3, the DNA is TGTGCCAGCAGCCAGTCTAGCGGCTCCTACGAGCAGTACTTC.

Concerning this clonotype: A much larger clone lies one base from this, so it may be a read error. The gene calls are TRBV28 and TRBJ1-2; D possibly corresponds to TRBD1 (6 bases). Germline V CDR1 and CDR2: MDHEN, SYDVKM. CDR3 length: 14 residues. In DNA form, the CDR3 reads TGTGCCAGCATTGGATCAGGACAGCTCAATGGCCACACCTTC. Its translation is CASIGSGQLNGHTF.

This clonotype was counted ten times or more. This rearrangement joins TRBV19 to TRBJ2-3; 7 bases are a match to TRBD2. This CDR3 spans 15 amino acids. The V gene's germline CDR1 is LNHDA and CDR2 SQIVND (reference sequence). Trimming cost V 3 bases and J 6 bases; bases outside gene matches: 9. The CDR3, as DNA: TGTGCCAGTAGTATTCTTGGACTAGAAACGGATACGCAGTATTTT. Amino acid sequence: CASSILGLETDTQYF.

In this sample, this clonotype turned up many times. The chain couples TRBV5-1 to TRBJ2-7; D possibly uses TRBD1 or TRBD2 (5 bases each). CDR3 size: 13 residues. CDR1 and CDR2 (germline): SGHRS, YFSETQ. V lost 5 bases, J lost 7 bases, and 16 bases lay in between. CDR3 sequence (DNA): TGCGCCAGCAGGGGGACGGGCCGGGTGGAGCAGTACTTC. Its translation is CASRGTGRVEQYF.

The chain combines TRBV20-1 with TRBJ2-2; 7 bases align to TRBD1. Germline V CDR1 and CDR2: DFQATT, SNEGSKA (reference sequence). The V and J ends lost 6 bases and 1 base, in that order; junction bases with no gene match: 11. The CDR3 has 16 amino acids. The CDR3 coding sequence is TGCAGTGCCCGGGGTGGGGCAGGGGGGAACACCGGGGAGCTGTTTTTT. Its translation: CSARGGAGGNTGELFF.

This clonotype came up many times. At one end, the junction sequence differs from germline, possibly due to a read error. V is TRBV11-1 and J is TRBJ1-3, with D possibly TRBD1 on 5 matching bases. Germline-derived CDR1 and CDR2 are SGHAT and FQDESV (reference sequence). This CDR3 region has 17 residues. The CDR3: CASTLRGQGHSGNTIYF. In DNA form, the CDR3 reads TGTGCCAGCACCTTAAGAGGGCAGGGCCACTCTGGAAACACCATATATTTT.

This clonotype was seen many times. Here the CDR3 reads CASSEGQDYEQYF. The CDR3 nucleotides are TGTGCCAGCAGTGAAGGACAGGACTACGAGCAGTACTTC. The chain uses TRBV6-1 and TRBJ2-7; D perhaps matches TRBD1 (6 bases). V was cut by 1 base and J by 3 bases, with 7 bases left in between. Germline CDR1 is MNHNS and CDR2 is SASEGT. CDR3 length: 13 amino acids.

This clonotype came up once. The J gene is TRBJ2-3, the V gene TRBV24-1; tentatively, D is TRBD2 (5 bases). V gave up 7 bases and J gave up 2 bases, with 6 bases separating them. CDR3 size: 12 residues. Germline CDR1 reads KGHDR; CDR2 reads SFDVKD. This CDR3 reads CATRADTDTQYF. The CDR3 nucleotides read TGTGCCACCAGAGCGGACACAGATACGCAGTATTTT.

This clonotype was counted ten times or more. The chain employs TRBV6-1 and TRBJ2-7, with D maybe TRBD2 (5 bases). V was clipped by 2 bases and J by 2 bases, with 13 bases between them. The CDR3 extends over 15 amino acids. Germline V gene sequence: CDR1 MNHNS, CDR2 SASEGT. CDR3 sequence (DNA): TGTGCCAGCAGTGAACCGGGAAGAAGGACCTACGAGCAGTACTTC. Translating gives CASSEPGRRTYEQYF.

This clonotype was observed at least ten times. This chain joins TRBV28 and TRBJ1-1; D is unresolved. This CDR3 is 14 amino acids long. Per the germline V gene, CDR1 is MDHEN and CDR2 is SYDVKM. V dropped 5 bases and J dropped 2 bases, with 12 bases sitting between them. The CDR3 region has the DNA TGTGCCAGCAGTAACCCGGGATTTAACACTGAAGCTTTCTTT. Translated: CASSNPGFNTEAFF.

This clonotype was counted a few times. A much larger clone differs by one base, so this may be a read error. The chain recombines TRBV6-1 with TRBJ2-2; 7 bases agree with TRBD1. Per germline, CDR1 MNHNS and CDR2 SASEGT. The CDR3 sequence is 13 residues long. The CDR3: CASGVGGNGELSF. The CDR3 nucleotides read TGTGCCAGCGGGGTAGGGGGCAACGGGGAGCTGTCTTTT.

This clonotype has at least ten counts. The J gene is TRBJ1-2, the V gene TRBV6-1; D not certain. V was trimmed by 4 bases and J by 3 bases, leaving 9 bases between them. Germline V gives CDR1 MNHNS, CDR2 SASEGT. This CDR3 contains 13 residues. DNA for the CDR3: TGTGCCAGCAGTGCCGGGGTCGACTATGGCTACACCTTC. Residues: CASSAGVDYGYTF.

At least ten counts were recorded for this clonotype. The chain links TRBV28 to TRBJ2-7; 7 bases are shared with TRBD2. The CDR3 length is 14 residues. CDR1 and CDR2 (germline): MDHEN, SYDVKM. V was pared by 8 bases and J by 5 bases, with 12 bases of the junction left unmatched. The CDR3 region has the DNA TGTGCCAGCGTATCCGGGGGAGGGTTCGACGAGCAGTACTTC. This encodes CASVSGGGFDEQYF.

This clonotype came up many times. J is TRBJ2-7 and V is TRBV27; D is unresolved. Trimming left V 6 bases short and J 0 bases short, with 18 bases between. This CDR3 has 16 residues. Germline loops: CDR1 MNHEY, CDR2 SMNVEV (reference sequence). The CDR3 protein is CASRAHEALSSYEQYF. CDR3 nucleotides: TGTGCCAGCAGGGCCCATGAGGCCCTAAGCTCCTACGAGCAGTACTTC.

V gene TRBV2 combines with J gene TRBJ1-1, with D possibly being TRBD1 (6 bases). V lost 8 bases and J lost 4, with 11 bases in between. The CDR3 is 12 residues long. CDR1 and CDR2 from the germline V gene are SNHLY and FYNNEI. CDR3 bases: TGTGCCAGCTCACAGGGCGCCACTGAAGCTTTCTTT. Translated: CASSQGATEAFF.

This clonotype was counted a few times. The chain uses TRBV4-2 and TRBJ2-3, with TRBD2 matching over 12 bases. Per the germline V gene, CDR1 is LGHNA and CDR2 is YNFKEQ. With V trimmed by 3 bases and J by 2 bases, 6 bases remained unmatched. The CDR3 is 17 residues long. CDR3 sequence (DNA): TGTGCCAGCAGCCAGGTGACTAGCGGGGGAAACACAGATACGCAGTATTTT. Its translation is CASSQVTSGGNTDTQYF.

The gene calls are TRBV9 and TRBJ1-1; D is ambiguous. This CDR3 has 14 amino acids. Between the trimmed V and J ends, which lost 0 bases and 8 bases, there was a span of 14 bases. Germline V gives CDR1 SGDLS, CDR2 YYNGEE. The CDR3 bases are TGTGCCAGCAGCGTAGAGGGAGGCGACCGGGAAGCTTTCTTT. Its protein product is CASSVEGGDREAFF.